A selection of T cell receptor beta chains follows, all from one sample in a study of shared clonotypes between healthy human individuals. The data were produced by immunoSEQ multiplex PCR, yet TCRdb's version contains in-frame clones alone and is incomplete. The data contain about 960,000 clones, more than 75% of them singletons. The sequenced sample consisted of memory CD4+ T cells sorted from blood. These receptors were obtained from a man aged 18 to 29 in good health. The CDR3 runs from the conserved cysteine through the conserved F or W. The D gene is left open where the match is weak. For some rows the clone size is stated as once, few or many, or as a class when expanded; others skip it.

>TRBD2|TRBV5-1|-|TRBJ2-5
TGCGCCAGCAGCGCCGGACTAGCGGGTAAAGAGACCCAGTACTTC
CASSAGLAGKETQYF
>-|TRBV19|-|TRBJ2-1
TGTGCCAGTAGTATTTCGCGACAGGTGAGCAATGAGCAGTTCTTC
CASSISRQVSNEQFF
>TRBD1|TRBV27|many|TRBJ2-7
TGTGCCAGTAAAGTCGGGACAGGCCTATACGAGCAGTACTTC
CASKVGTGLYEQYF
>-|TRBV19|-|TRBJ2-3
TGTGCCAGTAGTAGCACGACAGCTAGCACAGATACGCAGTATTTT
CASSSTTASTDTQYF
>-|TRBV5-6|-|TRBJ1-4
TGTGCCAGCAGGGAGGCAGGCCCCTCTGAAAAACTGTTTTTT
CASREAGPSEKLFF
>-|TRBV7-2|few|TRBJ2-1
TGTGCCAGCAGCTTAATTGGTGTTAGCGCCCAAGGTAATGAGCAGTTCTTC
CASSLIGVSAQGNEQFF
>-|TRBV6-6|-|TRBJ2-7
TGTGCCAGCAGCCCGGACAGCCTTTCCTACGAGCAGTACTTC
CASSPDSLSYEQYF
>TRBD2|TRBV9|-|TRBJ2-7
TGTGCCAGCAGCGTGACTAGCGGGAGTTTTCCATACGAGCAGTACTTC
CASSVTSGSFPYEQYF
>-|TRBV2|-|TRBJ1-4
TGTGCCAGCAGTGAACAGGGTAATGAAAAACTGTTTTTT
CASSEQGNEKLFF
>TRBD1|TRBV18|-|TRBJ1-1
TGTGCCAGCTCACAGATACAGGGGTCCACTGAAGCTTTCTTT
CASSQIQGSTEAFF
>TRBD1|TRBV14|-|TRBJ2-6
TGTGCCAGCAGCCCCGGACAGGGGGCCCCTGGGGCCAACGTCCTGACTTTC
CASSPGQGAPGANVLTF
>TRBD1|TRBV28|-|TRBJ1-5
TGTGCCAGCAGTTCCATAGGACAGGGGGCGCGGGGTCAGCCCCAGCATTTT
CASSSIGQGARGQPQHF
>-|TRBV6-6|-|TRBJ2-5
TGTGCCAGCAGTTCCAGCGAGACCCAGTACTTC
CASSSSETQYF
>-|TRBV4-1|-|TRBJ2-2
TGCGCCAGCAGCCAAGGGGCGGGTACCGGGGAGCTGTTTTTT
CASSQGAGTGELFF
>-|TRBV5-1|-|TRBJ2-5
TGCGCCAGCAGCTTGGGTGGGGGGATGACTCAAGAGACCCAGTACTTC
CASSLGGGMTQETQYF
>-|TRBV5-8|-|TRBJ2-2
TGTGCCAGCATTGGGGGGCGGAAGAACACCGGGGAGCTGTTTTTT
CASIGGRKNTGELFF
>TRBD1|TRBV19|-|TRBJ2-5
TGTGCCAGTAGCAACTACAGGGGTCAGGACGTAGTAGAGACCCAGTACTTC
CASSNYRGQDVVETQYF
>-|TRBV7-2|-|TRBJ2-3
TGTGCCAGCCGCTCCATGGCAGATACGCAGTATTTT
CASRSMADTQYF
>TRBD1|TRBV25-1|-|TRBJ1-1
TGTGCCAGCAGTGAAGGGAACAGGGGTATGAACACTGAAGCTTTCTTT
CASSEGNRGMNTEAFF
>TRBD1|TRBV11-2|-|TRBJ1-2
TGTGCCAGCAGCTTAGGGGACAGACTCTATGGCTACACCTTC
CASSLGDRLYGYTF
>-|TRBV28|-|TRBJ1-5
TGTGCCAGCAGTTTAATGGGAGGAAAGAATCAGCCCCAGCATTTT
CASSLMGGKNQPQHF
>-|TRBV6-5|-|TRBJ1-1
TGTGCCAGCAGTTATCAGGGGCCGAAGGGGGGGACTGAAGCTTTCTTT
CASSYQGPKGGTEAFF
>-|TRBV28|-|TRBJ1-5
TGTGCCAGCAGTTACATGAGCAATCAGCCCCAGCATTTT
CASSYMSNQPQHF
>-|TRBV7-2|few|TRBJ2-1
TGTGCCAGCAGCTTAGGGCAGTCCTACAATGAGCAGTTCTTC
CASSLGQSYNEQFF
>-|TRBV5-6|-|TRBJ2-3
TGTGCCAGCAGCCCTACAACAGGGAAGGGGGATGCGCAGTATTTT
CASSPTTGKGDAQYF
>TRBD1|TRBV30|-|TRBJ2-3
TGTGCCTGGACGACAGGGGAGCAATCAGATACGCAGTATTTT
CAWTTGEQSDTQYF
>TRBD1|TRBV6-1|-|TRBJ1-3
TGTGCCAGCAGTGAAGGGACAGGGTACGGAAACACCATATATTTT
CASSEGTGYGNTIYF
>-|TRBV19|few|TRBJ1-3
TGTGCCAGCACAACTTCTGGAAACACCATATATTTT
CASTTSGNTIYF
>TRBD1|TRBV30|-|TRBJ1-6
TGTGCCTGGAGCCGATGGGACAGATTACCACCCCTCCACTTT
CAWSRWDRLPPLHF
>-|TRBV7-2|-|TRBJ2-5
TGTGCCAGCAGCTTGCGACAAGAGACCCAGTACTTC
CASSLRQETQYF
>TRBD1|TRBV7-9|-|TRBJ2-1
TGTGCCAGCAGCTCCCCTCCGGGACAGGGTATCGTCAATGAGCAGTTCTTC
CASSSPPGQGIVNEQFF
>-|TRBV9|once|TRBJ2-3
TGTGCCAGCAGCGTTAGTTTTGATACGCAGTATTTT
CASSVSFDTQYF
>TRBD2|TRBV7-2|-|TRBJ2-1
TGTGCCAGCAGCCCGAGACTAGCTAATGAGCAGTTCTTC
CASSPRLANEQFF
>-|TRBV25-1|-|TRBJ1-2
TGTGCCAGCAGTGAAGAGGGAACCTTTAACTATGGCTACACCTTC
CASSEEGTFNYGYTF
>-|TRBV10-1|-|TRBJ2-1
TGCGCCAGCAGTGATGACAGCCTAACAGCACAGTTCTTC
CASSDDSLTAQFF
>-|TRBV7-3|-|TRBJ2-7
TGTGCCAGCAGCTTAACAGGGGGCTACGAGCAGTACTTC
CASSLTGGYEQYF
>-|TRBV10-3|-|TRBJ1-1
TGTGCCATCAGTGAGCGCAAATCGATTGAAGCTTTCTTT
CAISERKSIEAFF
>-|TRBV11-1|-|TRBJ1-5
TGTGCCAGCAGCTTAGACCGAGATCAGCCCCAGCATTTT
CASSLDRDQPQHF
>TRBD2|TRBV5-1|few|TRBJ2-3
TGCGCCAGCAGCTTACTAGCGAGCACAGATACGCAGTATTTT
CASSLLASTDTQYF
>TRBD1|TRBV6-1|-|TRBJ1-1
TGTGCCAGCAGTTCCACGGGACAGGCCAGTGGAGCTTTCTTT
CASSSTGQASGAFF
>-|TRBV11-2|-|TRBJ2-5
TGTGCCAGCAGCTTAGGGGGAAGGGCCTACCAAGAGACCCAGTACTTC
CASSLGGRAYQETQYF